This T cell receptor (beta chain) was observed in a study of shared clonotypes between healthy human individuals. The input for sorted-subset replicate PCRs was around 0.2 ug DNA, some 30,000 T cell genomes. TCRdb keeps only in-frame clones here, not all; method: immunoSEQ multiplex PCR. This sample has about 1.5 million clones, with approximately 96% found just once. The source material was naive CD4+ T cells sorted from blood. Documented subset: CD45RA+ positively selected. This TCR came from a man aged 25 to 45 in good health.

This chain's CDR3 is CASSTDRVATIYF. In nucleotides, the CDR3 is TGTGCCAGCTCAACGGACAGGGTGGCAACCATATATTTT. The V call is TRBV18, the J call TRBJ1-3; 8 bases match TRBD1. Germline V gives CDR1 KGHSH, CDR2 LQKENI. CDR3 length: 13 amino acids. The ends lost 5 bases at V and 10 bases at J; junction bases unmatched: 7.